These T cell receptor beta chains were read from a single sample in a study of Tregs in tolerant kidney transplant recipients. No antigen has been assigned to these receptors. TCRdb's copy holds only in-frame clones and misses some; the assay was immunoSEQ multiplex PCR. This table has about 2,800 clones, almost 40% appearing once. Sequenced input: Tregs from blood cultured with allogeneic cells. The receptors originated from a human donor in good health. Each CDR3 is given with its conserved first and last residue. The D gene is left open where the match is weak. Only part of the rows carry a size: once, few, many, or a class if the clone is expanded.

d_call j_call v_call clone_size cdr3_aa cdr3_nt
. TRBJ2-5 TRBV7-2 . CASSLVWGRQETQYF TGTGCCAGCAGCTTAGTATGGGGGAGACAAGAGACCCAGTACTTC
TRBD1 TRBJ1-1 TRBV30 once CAWSPGGGWTEAFF TGTGCCTGGAGCCCAGGGGGCGGTTGGACTGAAGCTTTCTTT
. TRBJ1-3 TRBV6-6 few CASSYWGNTIYF TGTGCCAGCAGTTATTGGGGAAACACCATATATTTT
TRBD1 TRBJ1-4 TRBV29-1 medium-sized CSVEGFTGEREKLFF TGCAGCGTTGAAGGCTTTACAGGGGAGAGGGAAAAACTGTTTTTT
. TRBJ1-2 TRBV6-1 . CASSQPGLGYTF TGTGCCAGCAGTCAACCCGGCCTCGGCTACACCTTC
. TRBJ2-3 TRBV25-1 . CASTGVGGTDTQYF TGTGCCAGCACCGGGGTAGGTGGCACAGATACGCAGTATTTT
. TRBJ2-3 TRBV29-1 . CSGRSTDTQYF TGCAGCGGACGGAGCACAGATACGCAGTATTTT
. TRBJ1-2 TRBV27 . CASSFLTGQSVAGYTF TGTGCCAGCAGTTTTTTAACGGGGCAGTCGGTGGCAGGCTACACCTTC
TRBD1 TRBJ2-7 TRBV6-5 large CASRTGGTYEQYF TGTGCCAGCAGGACAGGGGGGACCTACGAGCAGTACTTC
TRBD1 TRBJ1-4 TRBV11-2 few CASSPETGAYEKLFF TGTGCCAGCAGCCCTGAGACAGGGGCGTATGAAAAACTGTTTTTT
TRBD1 TRBJ2-3 TRBV5-1 . CASSFRGQGRDTQYF TGCGCCAGCAGCTTCCGCGGACAGGGGCGGGATACGCAGTATTTT
. TRBJ2-3 TRBV6-5 . CASSYFLKGHTQYF TGTGCCAGCAGTTATTTCCTTAAGGGCCATACGCAGTATTTT
TRBD1 TRBJ2-7 TRBV4-2 . CASSLGTGTGRYEQYF TGTGCCAGCAGCTTGGGGACCGGGACAGGGAGGTACGAGCAGTACTTC
. TRBJ1-1 TRBV6-1 few CASSDHRTVTEAFF TGTGCCAGCAGTGATCACCGGACGGTTACTGAAGCTTTCTTT
. TRBJ2-7 TRBV10-3 . CAISDPIGTALYEQYF TGTGCCATCAGTGATCCTATCGGGACTGCATTATACGAGCAGTACTTC
. TRBJ1-5 TRBV7-9 . CASSLGMRGPQPQHF TGTGCCAGCAGCTTAGGCATGCGGGGACCTCAGCCCCAGCATTTT
. TRBJ2-1 TRBV10-3 few CAISESIRHEQFF TGTGCCATCAGTGAGTCCATACGGCATGAGCAGTTCTTC
. TRBJ2-1 TRBV6-5 . CASSYLDLYNEQFF TGTGCCAGCAGTTACCTCGACCTTTACAATGAGCAGTTCTTC
. TRBJ1-1 TRBV6-6 . CASSYSTGKGAEAFF TGTGCCAGCAGTTACTCGACGGGGAAGGGGGCTGAAGCTTTCTTT
TRBD1 TRBJ1-4 TRBV30 few CAWGGQLKLFF TGTGCCTGGGGGGGACAGCTAAAACTGTTTTTT
. TRBJ1-2 TRBV6-5 . CASSPGYGYTF TGTGCCAGCAGTCCCGGGTATGGCTACACCTTC
. TRBJ2-2 TRBV19 . CASSIRSLNTGELFF TGTGCCAGTAGTATCCGATCCCTGAACACCGGGGAGCTGTTTTTT
. TRBJ2-5 TRBV7-9 . CASSSGLTVETQYF TGTGCCAGCAGCTCCGGACTAACGGTCGAGACCCAGTACTTC
. TRBJ1-5 TRBV30 . CAWNLGTNQPQHF TGTGCCTGGAACCTCGGGACCAACCAGCCCCAGCATTTT
. TRBJ1-2 TRBV6-5 medium-sized CASKAGLGYTF TGTGCCAGCAAGGCGGGGTTAGGCTACACCTTC
. TRBJ2-7 TRBV9 few CASSVGGLILEQYF TGTGCCAGCAGCGTAGGTGGACTAATCTTGGAGCAGTACTTC
. TRBJ2-7 TRBV11-2 . CASSFAGTYEQYF TGTGCCAGCAGCTTTGCAGGGACCTACGAGCAGTACTTC
. TRBJ1-2 TRBV6-6 . CASKRTTINYGYTF TGTGCCAGCAAAAGGACAACGATAAACTATGGCTACACCTTC
TRBD1 TRBJ2-3 TRBV4-1 few CASSQDHWTGANGGDTQYF TGCGCCAGCAGCCAAGATCATTGGACAGGGGCCAACGGTGGAGATACGCAGTATTTT
TRBD1 TRBJ1-5 TRBV6-1 . CASSDLWTGLPNQPQHF TGTGCCAGCAGTGACCTTTGGACAGGGCTTCCCAATCAGCCCCAGCATTTT
. TRBJ1-6 TRBV6-6 few CASIYPGSNSPLHF TGTGCCAGCATTTATCCGGGGAGTAACTCACCCCTCCACTTT
. TRBJ1-4 TRBV5-6 . CASSLLGEFTTNEKLFF TGTGCCAGCAGCTTGCTTGGGGAATTTACAACTAATGAAAAACTGTTTTTT
. TRBJ1-6 TRBV6-5 . CASSQYSNSPLHF TGTGCCAGCAGTCAATACAGTAATTCACCCCTCCACTTT